Each of the 31 T cell receptor beta chains below was sequenced from the same sample in a study of T cell clonotyping in hematopoietic cell transplantation. The sample's time point: recipient sample about 28 days before transplant, after cytoreduction. Libraries were prepared by immunoSEQ multiplex PCR; TCRdb keeps only in-frame clonotypes and omits some of them. The sample lists some 9,600 clones; about nine tenths were seen once. The sample consisted of peripheral blood mononuclear cells, taken before stem cell transplant. The receptor source for this set is a woman aged 45-65 years with chronic myeloid leukemia. Some clones in this sample may be carry-over from other donors' samples.

V usage is TRBV5-1 and J usage is TRBJ2-1; a possible D gene is TRBD1 (6 bases). V dropped 4 bases and J dropped 4 bases, with 15 bases sitting between them. Germline V gene lookup returns CDR1 SGHRS and CDR2 YFSETQ. The CDR3 runs to 15 residues. As DNA, the CDR3 is TGCGCCAGCAGCGCCGGGACACAAGTTTACAATGAGCAGTTCTTC. Translation gives CASSAGTQVYNEQFF.

This clone was seen more than once but under ten times. This chain joins TRBV2 and TRBJ2-1; D remains ambiguous. There are 11 residues in the CDR3. Trimming cost V 5 bases and J 5 bases, with 4 bases left between them. The germline V gene encodes CDR1 SNHLY and CDR2 FYNNEI. Here the CDR3 DNA reads TGTGCCAGCAGTTACGACAATGAGCAGTTCTTC. Its protein is CASSYDNEQFF.

This clone is a singleton in its sample. The rearrangement joins TRBV2 to TRBJ1-5; tentatively, D is TRBD1 (5 bases). The CDR3 runs to 14 residues. V shed 5 bases and J shed 8 bases, with 16 bases lying between them. Germline V gene data show CDR1 as SNHLY and CDR2 as FYNNEI. The CDR3 DNA follows: TGTGCCAGCAGTTGGGGGAGGGATGGAAAGCCCCAGCATTTT. Translating it yields CASSWGRDGKPQHF.

This rearrangement joins TRBV28 to TRBJ1-2; 7 bases fit TRBD1. The germline V gene has CDR1 MDHEN and CDR2 SYDVKM. Trimming took 7 bases from V and 2 from J; bases not matched to a gene: 13. CDR3 length equals 16 residues. The CDR3 coding sequence is TGTGCCAGCACCTCACCCCTAGGGGGCTGGAACTATGGCTACACCTTC. Its protein product is CASTSPLGGWNYGYTF.

V and J are TRBV6-1 and TRBJ2-5; the match to TRBD1 covers 7 bases. This CDR3 is 14 amino acids long. V lost 3 bases and J lost 5; bases outside the gene matches: 6. CDR1 and CDR2 from the germline V gene are MNHNS and SASEGT. CDR3 sequence reads: CASSERGRRETQYF. The CDR3 DNA follows: TGTGCCAGCAGTGAGAGGGGGCGCCGGGAGACCCAGTACTTC.

V gene TRBV1 combines with J gene TRBJ2-2; TRBD1, the table's D call, lacks a check against the DNA. TRBV1 is marked as a pseudogene. The CDR3 is made up of 15 amino acids. The CDR3 DNA is TGCACCAGCAGCCACTGGGGGCTCGACACCGGGGAGCTGTTTTTT. Its protein is CTSSHWGLDTGELFF.

V usage is TRBV7-9 and J usage is TRBJ2-1; TRBD2 agrees at 9 bases. V shed 1 base, J shed 5 bases, and the junction held 6 bases outside the gene matches. Germline V gene data show CDR1 as SEHNR and CDR2 as FQNEAQ (reference sequence). This CDR3 has 16 residues. For the CDR3, the DNA is TGTGCCAGCAGCTTAGGTGCGGGAGGGCCCCACAATGAGCAGTTCTTC. It encodes CASSLGAGGPHNEQFF.

The chain employs TRBV5-6 and TRBJ2-2; TRBD1 matches 11 bases. The CDR3 extends over 16 amino acids. Germline V CDR1 and CDR2: SGHDT, YYEEEE. V lost 0 bases and J lost 7; bases outside the gene matches: 5. The chain's CDR3 is CASSLVDRGPVGELFF. DNA for the CDR3: TGTGCCAGCAGCTTGGTGGACAGGGGGCCGGTCGGGGAGCTGTTTTTT.

The chain links TRBV10-1 to TRBJ2-3; tentatively, D is TRBD1 (6 bases). Germline CDR1 and CDR2: WNHNN and SYGVQD (reference sequence). V was trimmed by 6 bases and J by 0 bases, leaving 10 bases between them. This CDR3 spans 14 amino acids. In nucleotides, the CDR3 is TGCGCCAGCAGCTCGGGACACAGCACAGATACGCAGTATTTT. This encodes CASSSGHSTDTQYF.

The V call is TRBV6-5, the J call TRBJ2-1; 7 bases fit TRBD1. This CDR3 has 14 amino acids. Germline V gene sequence: CDR1 MNHEY, CDR2 SVGAGI. The junction had 0 bases not matched to a gene; V was cut back by 0 bases and J by 4 bases. The CDR3 loop is CASSYSTGYNEQFF. Written as DNA, the CDR3 is TGTGCCAGCAGTTACTCGACAGGGTACAATGAGCAGTTCTTC.

The chain is built from TRBV9 and TRBJ2-5; 11 bases match TRBD2. The J segment lost 4 bases and the V segment lost 2 bases, leaving 4 bases of the junction unmatched. The CDR3 sequence is 15 residues long. Germline CDR1 is SGDLS and CDR2 is YYNGEE. CDR3 DNA: TGTGCCAGCAGCGTTAGCGGGAGGGAGGGAGAGACCCAGTACTTC. This gives the protein CASSVSGREGETQYF.

The chain links TRBV4-1 to TRBJ1-2; TRBD1 matches at 9 bases. Germline-derived CDR1 and CDR2 are MGHRA and YSYEKL. V was pared by 4 bases and J by 3 bases, with 9 bases of the junction left unmatched. This CDR3 has 16 amino acids. This chain's CDR3 is CASSLAGTGYDYGYTF. The DNA for the CDR3 is TGCGCCAGCAGCCTCGCCGGGACAGGGTACGACTATGGCTACACCTTC.

This chain connects TRBV2 to TRBJ1-2, with D possibly being TRBD1 (5 bases). V was clipped by 2 bases and J by 8 bases, with 9 bases between them. Per germline, CDR1 SNHLY and CDR2 FYNNEI. CDR3 length: 12 amino acids. This CDR3 reads CASSESRGGYTF. The CDR3 DNA reads TGTGCCAGCAGTGAAAGCCGGGGCGGCTACACCTTC.

The rearrangement uses TRBV5-4 and TRBJ2-2, with 7 bases that match TRBD2. The CDR3 is made up of 14 amino acids. J was trimmed by 8 bases and V by 4 bases; bases with no gene match: 8. In germline, CDR1 is SGHNT, CDR2 YYREEE (reference sequence). The CDR3 loop is CASSVGLPRGELFF. The DNA for the CDR3 is TGTGCCAGCAGCGTGGGACTACCAAGGGGGGAGCTGTTTTTT.

On this clone itself: The junction differs from germline at one of its ends, possibly a read error. The rearrangement uses TRBV5-4 and TRBJ2-3; TRBD2 agrees at 7 bases. Germline assignment: CDR1 SGHNT and CDR2 YYREEE (reference sequence). CDR3 length: 15 residues. The CDR3 coding sequence is TGTGCCAGCAGATTGGGAGGGACTAGCACAGATACGCAGTATTTT. Translation gives CASRLGGTSTDTQYF.

V and J are TRBV15 and TRBJ2-2; D might be TRBD1 (6 bases). Germline V CDR1 and CDR2: LNHNV, YYDKDF (reference sequence). The CDR3 has 13 residues. Trimming removed 6 bases at V and 3 bases at J, with 8 bases between. CDR3 bases: TGTGCCACCAGGGACAGATACACCGGGGAGCTGTTTTTT. Protein product: CATRDRYTGELFF.

V is TRBV5-1 and J is TRBJ2-7; the D gene is possibly TRBD2 (7 bases). The CDR3 consists of 13 residues. V was pared by 0 bases and J by 4 bases, with 8 bases between. The germline V gene has CDR1 SGHRS and CDR2 YFSETQ. The DNA for the CDR3 is TGCGCCAGCAGCTTGGAGGGGGGGTACGAGCAGTACTTC. This codes for CASSLEGGYEQYF. Filled out from reference TRBV5-1 and TRBJ2-7, the complete variable domain reads KAGVTQTPRYLIKTRGQQVTLSCSPISGHRSVSWYQQTPGQGLQFLFEYFSETQRNKGNFPGRFSGRQFSNSRSEMNVSTLELGDSALYLCASSLEGGYEQYFGPGTRLTVT.

This chain joins TRBV30 and TRBJ1-5; D call uncertain. Germline values: CDR1 GTSNPN, CDR2 SVGIG (reference sequence). Trimming left V 0 bases short and J 1 base short, with 4 bases between. The CDR3 is made up of 13 amino acids. CDR3 region: CAWSVGSNQPQHF. The CDR3 DNA is TGTGCCTGGAGTGTTGGCAGCAATCAGCCCCAGCATTTT.

The V and J genes are TRBV5-7 and TRBJ2-7, with no clear D. TRBV5-7 qualifies as an ORF whose function is uncertain. This CDR3 spans 14 amino acids. V was cut by 0 bases and J by 3 bases, with 10 bases left in between. The CDR3 sequence is CASSLAFRVYEQYF. The DNA of the CDR3 is TGTGCCAGCAGCTTGGCTTTTAGGGTCTACGAGCAGTACTTC.

This clone was found once. V gene TRBV18 combines with J gene TRBJ2-1; D perhaps matches TRBD1 (5 bases). The length of the CDR3 is 15 residues. The germline V and J ends were trimmed by 3 bases and 5 bases, with 14 bases remaining between them. CDR1 is KGHSH, CDR2 LQKENI, per germline. The CDR3 reads CASSPALTVNNEQFF. The CDR3 DNA reads as TGTGCCAGCTCACCCGCCTTGACAGTAAACAATGAGCAGTTCTTC.

This clone was recorded only once. This chain uses TRBV11-3 with TRBJ1-1, with D tentatively TRBD1 (5 bases). Per the germline V gene, CDR1 is SGHNT and CDR2 is YENEEA. This CDR3 comprises 15 residues. Trimming stripped 1 base from V and 3 bases from J, with 12 bases between. The chain's CDR3 is CASSLGVGADTEAFF. The CDR3 DNA is TGTGCCAGCAGCTTAGGGGTAGGGGCGGACACTGAAGCTTTCTTT.

This chain uses TRBV6-5 with TRBJ1-3; possibly TRBD1 for D (5 bases). Germline loops: CDR1 MNHEY, CDR2 SVGAGI. The CDR3 totals 15 residues. Trimming left V 3 bases short and J 1 base short, with 10 bases between. This chain's CDR3 is CASSYSGGSGNTIYF. The CDR3 DNA is TGTGCCAGCAGTTATTCCGGGGGGTCTGGAAACACCATATATTTT.

The chain has TRBV19 and TRBJ2-5, with 9 bases fitting TRBD1. Per the germline V gene, CDR1 is LNHDA and CDR2 is SQIVND (reference sequence). V trimming: 4 bases; J trimming: 4 bases; junction bases outside the gene matches: 4. The CDR3 is 14 residues long. The CDR3 nucleotides read TGTGCCAGTAGTAGGGGACAGGGCGCAGAGACCCAGTACTTC. It encodes CASSRGQGAETQYF.

V usage is TRBV11-3 and J usage is TRBJ2-1; TRBD2 aligns across 8 bases. The J segment lost 5 bases and the V segment lost 6 bases, leaving 3 bases of the junction unmatched. This CDR3 has 13 amino acids. Germline loops: CDR1 SGHNT, CDR2 YENEEA. CDR3 in amino acids: CASSFSGDNEQFF. CDR3 sequence (DNA): TGTGCCAGCAGTTTTAGCGGGGACAATGAGCAGTTCTTC.

The gene calls are TRBV6-6 and TRBJ2-7; no reliable D call. CDR1 MNHNY and CDR2 SVGAGI come from the germline V gene (reference sequence). The CDR3 has 12 residues. The V and J ends lost 6 bases and 6 bases respectively, with 12 bases between them. CDR3 coding DNA: TGTGCCAGCAGCTCCCTGCAGTCCGAGCAGTACTTC. Translation gives CASSSLQSEQYF.

The chain combines TRBV2 with TRBJ1-1; D is uncertain. The CDR3 has 16 amino acids. Germline lookup yields CDR1 SNHLY and CDR2 FYNNEI. The V end lost 4 bases, the J end lost 1 base, and 16 bases lay between the germline ends. The CDR3 protein is CASSGSLRRGNTEAFF. The CDR3 DNA reads TGTGCCAGCAGTGGATCGCTACGCCGGGGGAACACTGAAGCTTTCTTT. Full variable domain (rest looked up from reference TRBV2 and TRBJ1-1): EPEVTQTPSHQVTQMGQEVILRCVPISNHLYFYWYRQILGQKVEFLVSFYNNEISEKSEIFDDQFSVERPDGSNFTLKIRSTKLEDSAMYFCASSGSLRRGNTEAFFGQGTRLTVV.

The chain links TRBV29-1 to TRBJ2-5; D gene ambiguous. This CDR3 is 13 amino acids long. The ends were cut back, 4 bases at V and 4 bases at J, with 13 bases in the middle. The V gene's germline CDR1 is SQVTM and CDR2 ANQGSEA. The CDR3 sequence is CSVVGKGLETQYF. In nucleotides, the CDR3 is TGCAGCGTTGTGGGTAAAGGGTTAGAGACCCAGTACTTC.

The V call is TRBV5-6, the J call TRBJ1-5, with D possibly matching TRBD1 (5 bases). V was cut by 4 bases and J by 3 bases, with 11 bases left in between. CDR3 length: 14 residues. Germline V lookup: CDR1 SGHDT, CDR2 YYEEEE. CDR3 protein: CASSGTRINQPQHF. CDR3 in DNA: TGTGCCAGCAGCGGGACCCGGATCAATCAGCCCCAGCATTTT.

This chain joins TRBV30 and TRBJ2-7; the match to TRBD2 covers 7 bases. CDR1 GTSNPN and CDR2 SVGIG come from the germline V gene (reference sequence). V lost 7 bases, J lost 4 bases, and 16 bases stayed unmatched. The CDR3 consists of 15 residues. The CDR3, as DNA: TGTGCCTCCTCTCGAATTGCGGGAGAGTCGTACGAGCAGTACTTC. It yields the protein CASSRIAGESYEQYF. Combining the CDR3 with reference TRBV30 and TRBJ2-7 gives the whole variable domain SQTIHQWPATLVQPVGSPLSLECTVEGTSNPNLYWYRQAAGRGLQLLFYSVGIGQISSEVPQNLSASRPQDRQFILSSKKLLLSDSGFYLCASSRIAGESYEQYFGPGTRLTVT.

The chain recombines TRBV7-6 with TRBJ1-1; TRBD1 matches at 7 bases. The CDR3 extends over 17 amino acids. Germline CDR1 and CDR2: SGHVS and FNYEAQ. The V segment lost 1 base and the J segment 1 base; nucleotides outside the gene matches: 9. Here the CDR3 reads CASSLETGLGPNTEAFF. As DNA, the CDR3 is TGTGCCAGCAGCTTAGAGACAGGGCTTGGACCGAACACTGAAGCTTTCTTT. The full variable domain, rest sourced from reference TRBV7-6 and TRBJ1-1, is GAGVSQSPRYKVTKRGQDVALRCDPISGHVSLYWYRQALGQGPEFLTYFNYEAQQDKSGLPNDRFSAERPEGSISTLTIQRTEQRDSAMYRCASSLETGLGPNTEAFFGQGTRLTVV.

The J gene is TRBJ2-7, the V gene TRBV5-6; 7 positions match TRBD1. V lost 1 base to trimming and J lost 6 bases; unmatched junction nucleotides: 10. The CDR3 runs 15 residues. Germline loops: CDR1 SGHDT, CDR2 YYEEEE. CDR3 bases: TGTGCCAGCAGCTTGCGTGACAGGGTTTTCTCCGAGCAGTACTTC. Protein: CASSLRDRVFSEQYF.